This T cell receptor beta chain was identified during a study of read filtering for tumor transcriptome and immune sequencing. Turning to the study itself: R-ISS stage counts were under ten for I, about 17 for II, about 7 for III. RNA-seq yielded only about 75 to 1,400 TCR reads, IR-seq about 4 to 10.27 million. The study, taken as a whole, reports: In IR-seq, single-read clonotypes were 70% to 85% of clonotypes but approximately 3.2% of reads. Compared with RNA-seq, IR-seq gave much higher clonotype depth and reliability.

This library used approximately 390 ng RNA and molecular barcoded adaptors spanning alpha/delta and beta/gamma chains. TCRdb re-derived calls from the reads in MiXCR, one entry per CDR3 protein. The sample yields approximately 50,000 distinct CDR3 sequences, roughly 19% seen once. V lost 5 bases and J lost 5, with 11 bases in between. Germline assignment: CDR1 MNHEY and CDR2 SMNVEV (reference sequence). The CDR3 totals 13 residues. This clonotype was counted ten times or more. Antigen specificity is unknown. Input material: a population of CD138-negative cells sorted from bone marrow. The source is a donor at least 40 years old with multiple myeloma. This rearrangement joins TRBV27 to TRBJ2-3; no reliable D call. In nucleotides, the CDR3 is TGTGCCAGCAGTCCCCGTCGCGGAGATACGCAGTATTTT. This gives the protein CASSPRRGDTQYF.